This TCR beta chain originates from a study of blood T cell repertoires in COVID-19. Study background: The study drew acute and convalescent COVID-19 samples from the United States, Italy and Spain.

Assay used: immunoSEQ multiplex PCR; TCRdb lists only in-frame clones, some missing. The sample gives roughly 220,000 clones, roughly 85% of which show up once; less than 4.5% is in the top ten. Cohorts were determined from participant-reported clinical history. Per germline, CDR1 KGHSH and CDR2 LQKENI. This CDR3 is 15 amino acids long. The V end lost 3 bases, the J end lost 4 bases, and 15 bases lay between the germline ends. Sequenced material: PBMCs or T cells enriched from blood (not recorded which). The chain has TRBV18 and TRBJ1-1; possibly TRBD1 for D (6 bases). This TCR was sampled from a middle-aged woman with acute COVID-19. The CDR3 region is CASSPQGHSSTEAFF. CDR3 nucleotide sequence: TGTGCCAGCTCACCTCAGGGACATTCCTCCACTGAAGCTTTCTTT.